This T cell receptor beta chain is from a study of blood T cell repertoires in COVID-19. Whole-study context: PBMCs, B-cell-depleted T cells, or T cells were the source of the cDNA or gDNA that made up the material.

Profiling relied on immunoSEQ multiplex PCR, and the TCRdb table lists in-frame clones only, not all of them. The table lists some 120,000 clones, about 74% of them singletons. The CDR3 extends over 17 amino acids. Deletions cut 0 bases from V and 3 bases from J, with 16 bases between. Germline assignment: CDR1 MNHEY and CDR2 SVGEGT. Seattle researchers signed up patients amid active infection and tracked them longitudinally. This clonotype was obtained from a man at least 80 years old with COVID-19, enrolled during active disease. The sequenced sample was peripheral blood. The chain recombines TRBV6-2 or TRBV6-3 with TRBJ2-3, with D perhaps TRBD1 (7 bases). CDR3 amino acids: CASSYSVGGGATDTQYF. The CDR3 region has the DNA TGTGCCAGCAGTTACTCGGTAGGAGGGGGCGCAACAGATACGCAGTATTTT.